Here is one T cell receptor (beta chain) with its context. This sample is part of a study of blood T cell repertoires in COVID-19. About the study: Specimens from acute and convalescent COVID-19 originated in the United States, Italy and Spain. T cells, B-cell-depleted T cells, or PBMCs supplied cDNA or gDNA.

Authors' methods: Amplification of reference gene primers provided the estimated nucleated cell counts. Method: immunoSEQ multiplex PCR; TCRdb's copy keeps in-frame clones and lacks some. From that table come the V and J calls and clone size; the DNA was used to work out D and trimming. The sample records tens of thousands of clones, 75% to 85% being singletons. The sequencing sample was made of peripheral blood. The receptor's source is an older man with acute or convalescent COVID-19.

The CDR3 loop reads CATSASPGQGVDYEQYF. CDR3 DNA sequence: TGTGCCACCAGTGCTAGCCCCGGACAGGGAGTGGACTACGAGCAGTACTTC. The chain combines TRBV24-1 with TRBJ2-7, with 8 bases identical to TRBD1. Germline CDR1 reads KGHDR; CDR2 reads SFDVKD. The CDR3 runs 17 residues. After removal of 5 bases from V and 3 bases from J, the junction contained 14 bases not matched to a gene.